These T cell receptor beta chains were read from a single sample in a study of sequential checkpoint blockade in melanoma. Profiled with immunoSEQ multiplex PCR; TCRdb holds only in-frame clones, not every one. The repertoire holds about 29,000 clones, with 77% as singletons. The specimen comprised CD8+ T cells sorted from blood (inferred from file names), sampled from a patient given nivolumab and ipilimumab in sequence. These receptors originate from a human donor with melanoma. CDR3s include the opening cysteine and the closing phenylalanine or tryptophan. Each record gives: D gene, clone size, J gene, V gene, CDR3 protein, CDR3 DNA. A D gene is named only where the DNA matches it firmly. Part of the rows lack a size; the others show once, few, many or a class for expanded clones.

>.|.|TRBJ1-5|TRBV28
CASSSRVSNQPQHF
TGTGCCAGCAGTTCCAGGGTTAGCAATCAGCCCCAGCATTTT
>.|.|TRBJ1-1|TRBV11-2
CASSIGTEALF
TGTGCCAGCAGTATCGGGACTGAAGCTCTCTTT
>TRBD2|.|TRBJ2-5|TRBV4-3
CASSPGLAGETQYF
TGCGCCAGCAGCCCCGGACTAGCGGGAGAGACCCAGTACTTC
>TRBD1|few|TRBJ2-1|TRBV7-9
CASSLPGTGGNEQFF
TGTGCCAGCAGCCTACCGGGGACAGGGGGCAATGAGCAGTTCTTC
>.|.|TRBJ2-6|TRBV4-3
CASSQEETGANVLTF
TGCGCCAGCAGCCAAGAGGAGACTGGGGCCAACGTCCTGACTTTC
>.|.|TRBJ2-1|TRBV4-1
CASSQVDSSFPNEQFF
TGCGCCAGCAGCCAAGTCGACTCCAGCTTCCCCAATGAGCAGTTCTTC
>.|.|TRBJ2-7|TRBV7-9
CASSPVGEQYF
TGTGCCAGCAGCCCGGTCGGCGAGCAGTACTTC
>.|.|TRBJ2-7|TRBV2
CASSESYSGSSYEQYF
TGTGCCAGCAGTGAAAGTTACAGCGGGTCATCCTACGAGCAGTACTTC
>.|.|TRBJ2-4|TRBV14
CASSQEGRFQYF
TGTGCCAGCAGCCAAGAGGGGCGGTTTCAGTACTTC
>TRBD1|.|TRBJ2-7|TRBV9
CASSEGQGAYEQYF
TGTGCCAGCAGCGAGGGACAGGGGGCCTACGAGCAGTACTTC
>.|.|TRBJ2-5|TRBV7-6
CASSLGGSMGAPETQYF
TGTGCCAGCAGCTTAGGGGGAAGTATGGGAGCTCCAGAGACCCAGTACTTC
>TRBD2|.|TRBJ2-7|TRBV7-3
CASSFGLAGTYEQYF
TGTGCCAGCAGCTTCGGACTAGCGGGGACCTACGAGCAGTACTTC
>TRBD2|.|TRBJ2-1|TRBV29-1
CSVEGSELAGYNEQFF
TGCAGCGTTGAGGGATCGGAACTAGCGGGGTACAATGAGCAGTTCTTC
>.|.|TRBJ2-7|TRBV12-1
CANWTDPSYEQYF
TGTGCCAACTGGACAGACCCCTCCTACGAGCAGTACTTC
>.|few|TRBJ2-5|TRBV7-9
CASSSTGTWGETQYF
TGTGCCAGCAGCTCCACCGGGACATGGGGAGAGACCCAGTACTTC
>.|.|TRBJ1-1|TRBV29-1
CSVVRRGTEAFF
TGCAGCGTTGTTAGGAGGGGCACTGAAGCTTTCTTT
>TRBD1|.|TRBJ1-5|TRBV29-1
CSVERPSRDRGDQPQHF
TGCAGCGTTGAACGACCAAGCCGGGACAGGGGGGATCAGCCCCAGCATTTT
>.|.|TRBJ1-1|TRBV5-8
CASSTAWGGLNTEAFF
TGTGCCAGCAGCACTGCCTGGGGGGGCCTGAACACTGAAGCTTTCTTT
>.|.|TRBJ2-3|TRBV4-2
CASSQGQGRLTDTQYF
TGTGCCAGCAGCCAAGGGCAAGGCCGACTCACAGATACGCAGTATTTT
>TRBD1|.|TRBJ1-1|TRBV28
CASSSEGGDRWTEAFF
TGTGCCAGCAGCTCGGAAGGTGGGGACAGGTGGACTGAAGCTTTCTTT
>TRBD2|few|TRBJ2-1|TRBV9
CASSVARLAGTTEGDEQFF
TGTGCCAGCAGCGTAGCAAGGCTAGCGGGAACTACCGAAGGCGATGAGCAGTTCTTC
>TRBD2|.|TRBJ2-7|TRBV6-5
CASSPGLADSYEQYF
TGTGCCAGCAGCCCGGGACTAGCGGACTCCTACGAGCAGTACTTC
>TRBD2|few|TRBJ2-5|TRBV9
CASSVSGRPQETQYF
TGTGCCAGCAGCGTTAGCGGGAGACCGCAAGAGACCCAGTACTTC
>.|few|TRBJ1-2|TRBV6-5
CASSSGQLNYGYTF
TGTGCCAGCAGTTCTGGGCAGCTTAACTATGGCTACACCTTC